Shown below are 9 T cell receptor beta chains from a single sample sequenced in a study of T cell repertoires in cytomegalovirus infection. Their recognized antigens are unknown. Using its own MiXCR run on the reads, TCRdb lists one record per CDR3 protein. The top ten clones hold under 20% of a sample with about 480,000 distinct CDR3 sequences, about 33% of them seen once. The sample was cultured PBMCs, taken from culture after CMV antigen stimulation. The source is a human donor in good health (CMV status not recorded). Some clones in this sample may be carry-over from other donors' samples.

This clonotype was picked up a small number of times. The V call is TRBV10-1, the J call TRBJ2-3, with 8 positions matching TRBD1. Germline V CDR1 and CDR2: WNHNN, SYGVQD (reference sequence). The V segment lost 3 bases and the J segment 3 bases; nucleotides outside the gene matches: 2. The CDR3 has 14 residues. The CDR3 here is CASSDGQGTDTQYF. As DNA, the CDR3 is TGCGCCAGCAGTGATGGACAGGGAACAGATACGCAGTATTTT.

The rearrangement links TRBV27 to TRBJ1-4; tentative D call: TRBD1 (6 bases). Trimming stripped 6 bases from V and 2 bases from J, with 13 bases between. The CDR3 consists of 15 residues. Germline CDR1 and CDR2: MNHEY and SMNVEV (reference sequence). CDR3 sequence reads: CASRRLQGTNEKLFF. In DNA form, the CDR3 reads TGTGCCAGCAGAAGGCTCCAGGGGACTAATGAAAAACTGTTTTTT.

This clonotype was seen only once. The chain couples TRBV5-1 to TRBJ2-1; 7 positions match TRBD1. Germline V CDR1 and CDR2: SGHRS, YFSETQ. CDR3 length: 15 amino acids. V shed 4 bases and J 6 bases; nucleotides not matched to a gene: 10. CDR3 sequence (DNA): TGCGCCAGCAGCCTAACAGGGGCCGGCTGCAATGAGCAGTTCTTC. Its translation is CASSLTGAGCNEQFF.

V and J are TRBV11-2 and TRBJ2-3, with TRBD2 matching 7 bases. The CDR3 spans 15 residues. In germline, CDR1 is SGHAT, CDR2 FQNNGV. The J segment lost 2 bases and the V segment lost 3 bases, leaving 5 bases of the junction unmatched. CDR3 nucleotide sequence: TGTGCCAGCAGCTTCGCGGGAGTCCCCACAGATACGCAGTATTTT. Protein product: CASSFAGVPTDTQYF.

The rearrangement joins TRBV20-1 to TRBJ2-5; D remains unclear. Trimming took off 2 bases at V and 2 bases at J, with 6 bases between the two ends. Germline values: CDR1 DFQATT, CDR2 SNEGSKA (reference sequence). The CDR3 length is 12 residues. This chain's CDR3 is CSARPQQETQYF. In DNA form, the CDR3 reads TGCAGTGCTAGACCTCAACAAGAGACCCAGTACTTC.

This chain links TRBV27 with TRBJ2-1, with TRBD2 as a possible D gene (6 bases). The length of the CDR3 is 15 residues. V lost 3 bases and J lost 8, with 17 bases in between. Germline V gives CDR1 MNHEY, CDR2 SMNVEV (reference sequence). DNA of the CDR3: TGTGCCAGCAGTTTCCGAGGGAGGAAACTAGATGAGCAGTTCTTC. Translating gives CASSFRGRKLDEQFF.

This clonotype occurred a few times. CDR3 nucleotide sequence: TGCGCCAGCAGCCAATCCTGGACTAGCGGGTACAATGAGCAGTTCTTC. Translated, it gives CASSQSWTSGYNEQFF. The chain has TRBV4-3 and TRBJ2-1, with 11 nucleotides matching TRBD2. The CDR3 consists of 16 residues. CDR1 and CDR2 (germline): LGHNA, YSLEER. J was trimmed by 4 bases and V by 2 bases; bases with no gene match: 4.

This clonotype was seen only a few times. The chain has TRBV29-1 and TRBJ2-5; 8 bases map to TRBD1. Germline V lookup: CDR1 SQVTM, CDR2 ANQGSEA. The CDR3 extends over 14 amino acids. With 7 bases clipped from V and 4 bases from J, the junction kept 11 bases outside the gene matches. The CDR3, as DNA: TGCAGCGCAGACCCAGGGGGCGCGGGAGAGACCCAGTACTTC. Translation: CSADPGGAGETQYF.

In this sample, this clonotype turned up a few times. The V and J genes are TRBV7-9 and TRBJ2-1; 9 bases match TRBD2. After removal of 2 bases from V and 3 bases from J, the junction contained 8 bases not matched to a gene. Germline V gives CDR1 SEHNR, CDR2 FQNEAQ (reference sequence). The CDR3 length is 17 residues. CDR3 amino acids: CASSLNLGSGGYNEQFF. The DNA for the CDR3 is TGTGCCAGCAGCTTAAATCTTGGTAGCGGGGGCTACAATGAGCAGTTCTTC.